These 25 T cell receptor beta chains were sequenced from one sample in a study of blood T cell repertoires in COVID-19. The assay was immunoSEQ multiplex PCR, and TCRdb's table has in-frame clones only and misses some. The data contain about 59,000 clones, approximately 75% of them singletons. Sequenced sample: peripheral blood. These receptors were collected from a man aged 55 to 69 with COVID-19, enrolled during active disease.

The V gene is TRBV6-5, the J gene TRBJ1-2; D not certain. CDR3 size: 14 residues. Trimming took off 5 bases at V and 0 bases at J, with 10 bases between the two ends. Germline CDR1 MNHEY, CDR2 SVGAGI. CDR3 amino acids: CASSHDTANYGYTF. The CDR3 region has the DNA TGTGCCAGCAGTCACGACACTGCTAACTATGGCTACACCTTC.

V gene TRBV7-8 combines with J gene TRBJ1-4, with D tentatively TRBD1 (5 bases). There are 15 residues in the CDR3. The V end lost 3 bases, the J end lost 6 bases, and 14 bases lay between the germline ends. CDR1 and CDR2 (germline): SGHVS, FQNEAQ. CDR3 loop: CASSLGTGTHEKLFF. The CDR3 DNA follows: TGTGCCAGCAGCTTGGGTACAGGCACCCATGAAAAACTGTTTTTT.

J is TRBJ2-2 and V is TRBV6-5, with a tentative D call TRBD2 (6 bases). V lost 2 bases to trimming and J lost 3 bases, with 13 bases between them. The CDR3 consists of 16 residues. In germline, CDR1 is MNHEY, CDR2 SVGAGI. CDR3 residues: CASSYGGGKDTGELFF. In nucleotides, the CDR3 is TGTGCCAGCAGTTACGGTGGGGGGAAGGACACCGGGGAGCTGTTTTTT.

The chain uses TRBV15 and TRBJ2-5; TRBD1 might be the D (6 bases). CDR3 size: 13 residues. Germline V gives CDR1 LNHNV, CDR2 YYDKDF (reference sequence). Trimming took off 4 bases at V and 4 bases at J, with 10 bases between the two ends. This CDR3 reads CATSTQGRETQYF. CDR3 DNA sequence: TGTGCCACCAGCACTCAGGGGAGAGAGACCCAGTACTTC. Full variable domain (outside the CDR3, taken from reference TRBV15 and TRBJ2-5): DAMVIQNPRYQVTQFGKPVTLSCSQTLNHNVMYWYQQKSSQAPKLLFHYYDKDFNNEADTPDNFQSRRPNTSFCFLDIRSPGLGDTAMYLCATSTQGRETQYFGPGTRLLVL.

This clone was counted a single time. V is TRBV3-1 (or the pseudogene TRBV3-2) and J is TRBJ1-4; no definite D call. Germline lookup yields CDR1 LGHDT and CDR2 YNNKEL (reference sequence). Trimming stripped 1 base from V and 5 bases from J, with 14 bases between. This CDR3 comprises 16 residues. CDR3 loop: CASSQAMGGRNEKLFF. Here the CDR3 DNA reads TGTGCCAGCAGCCAAGCCATGGGAGGCAGGAATGAAAAACTGTTTTTT.

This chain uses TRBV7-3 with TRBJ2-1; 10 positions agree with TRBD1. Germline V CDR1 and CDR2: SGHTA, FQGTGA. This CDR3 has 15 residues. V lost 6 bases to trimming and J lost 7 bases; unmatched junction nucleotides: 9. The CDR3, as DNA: TGTGCCAGCAGTCTTCTGGGACAGGGGTCAAATGAGCAGTTCTTC. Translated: CASSLLGQGSNEQFF.

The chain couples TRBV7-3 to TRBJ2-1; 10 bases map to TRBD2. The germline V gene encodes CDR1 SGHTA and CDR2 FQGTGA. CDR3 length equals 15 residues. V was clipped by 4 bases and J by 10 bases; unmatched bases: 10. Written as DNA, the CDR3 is TGTGCCAGCAGCTCCAATAGCGGGAGGAGCGAGGAGCAGTTCTTC. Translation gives CASSSNSGRSEEQFF.

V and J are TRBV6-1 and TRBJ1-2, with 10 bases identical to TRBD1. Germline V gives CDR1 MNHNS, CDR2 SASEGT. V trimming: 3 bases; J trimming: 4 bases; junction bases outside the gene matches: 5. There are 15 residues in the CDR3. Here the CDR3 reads CASSEGTGVGYGYTF. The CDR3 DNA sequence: TGTGCCAGCAGTGAGGGGACAGGGGTTGGCTATGGCTACACCTTC.

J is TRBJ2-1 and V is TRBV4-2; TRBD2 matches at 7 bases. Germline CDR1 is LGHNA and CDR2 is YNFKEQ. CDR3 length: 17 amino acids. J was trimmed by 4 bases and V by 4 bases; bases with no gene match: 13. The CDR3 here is CASSPSRPGLIYNEQFF. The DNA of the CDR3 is TGTGCCAGCAGCCCGAGCCGTCCGGGACTAATTTACAATGAGCAGTTCTTC.

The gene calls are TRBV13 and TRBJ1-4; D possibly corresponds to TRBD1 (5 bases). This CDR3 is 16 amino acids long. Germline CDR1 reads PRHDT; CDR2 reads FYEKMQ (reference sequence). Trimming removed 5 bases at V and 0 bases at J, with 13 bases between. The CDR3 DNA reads TGTGCCAGCAGCATGCGGGACGGGTCAACTAATGAAAAACTGTTTTTT. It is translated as CASSMRDGSTNEKLFF.

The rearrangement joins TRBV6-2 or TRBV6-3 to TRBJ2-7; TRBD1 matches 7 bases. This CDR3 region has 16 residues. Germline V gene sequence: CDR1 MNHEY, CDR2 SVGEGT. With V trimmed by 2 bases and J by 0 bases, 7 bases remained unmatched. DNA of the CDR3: TGTGCCAGCAGTTACCATCGGGACAGCTTCTCCTACGAGCAGTACTTC. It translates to CASSYHRDSFSYEQYF.

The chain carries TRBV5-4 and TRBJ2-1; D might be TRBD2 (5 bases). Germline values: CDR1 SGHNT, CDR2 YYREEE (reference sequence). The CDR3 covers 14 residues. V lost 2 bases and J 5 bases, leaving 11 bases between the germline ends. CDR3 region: CASSLVSGNNEQFF. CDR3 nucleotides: TGTGCCAGCAGCTTAGTATCGGGGAACAATGAGCAGTTCTTC. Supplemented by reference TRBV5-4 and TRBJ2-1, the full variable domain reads ETGVTQSPTHLIKTRGQQVTLRCSSQSGHNTVSWYQQALGQGPQFIFQYYREEENGRGNFPPRFSGLQFPNYSSELNVNALELDDSALYLCASSLVSGNNEQFFGPGTRLTVL.

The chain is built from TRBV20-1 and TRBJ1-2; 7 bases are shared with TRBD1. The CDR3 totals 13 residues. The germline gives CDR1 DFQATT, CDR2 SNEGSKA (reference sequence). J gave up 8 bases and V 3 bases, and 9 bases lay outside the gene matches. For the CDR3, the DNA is TGCAGTGCTAGTGCGACAGGGTCAGTAGGCTACACCTTC. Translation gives CSASATGSVGYTF.

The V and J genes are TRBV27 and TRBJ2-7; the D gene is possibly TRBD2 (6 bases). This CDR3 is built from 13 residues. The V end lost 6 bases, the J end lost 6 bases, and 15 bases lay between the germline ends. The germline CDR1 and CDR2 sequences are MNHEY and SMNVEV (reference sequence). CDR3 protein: CASSEGLGGEQYF. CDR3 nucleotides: TGTGCCAGCAGCGAGGGGTTGGGAGGCGAGCAGTACTTC.

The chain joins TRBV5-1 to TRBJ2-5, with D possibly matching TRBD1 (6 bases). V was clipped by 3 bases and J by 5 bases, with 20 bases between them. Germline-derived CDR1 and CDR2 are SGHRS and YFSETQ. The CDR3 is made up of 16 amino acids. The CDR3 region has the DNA TGCGCCAGCAGCTCCTTAGGGCAGGGGCAGGGGGAGACCCAGTACTTC. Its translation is CASSSLGQGQGETQYF.

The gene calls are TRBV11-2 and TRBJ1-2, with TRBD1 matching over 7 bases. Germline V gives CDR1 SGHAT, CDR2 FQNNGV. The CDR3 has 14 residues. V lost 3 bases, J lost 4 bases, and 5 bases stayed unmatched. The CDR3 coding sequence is TGTGCCAGCAGCTTGGATGGGACAGCCTATGGCTACACCTTC. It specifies CASSLDGTAYGYTF.

The CDR3, as DNA: TGTGCCTGCCTCCGACAGGGGTCTAACTATGGCTACACCTTC. It encodes CACLRQGSNYGYTF. The V and J genes are TRBV30 and TRBJ1-2; 8 positions match TRBD1. The CDR3 has 14 amino acids. V gave up 6 bases and J gave up 0 bases; unmatched junction bases: 6. Germline lookup yields CDR1 GTSNPN and CDR2 SVGIG (reference sequence).

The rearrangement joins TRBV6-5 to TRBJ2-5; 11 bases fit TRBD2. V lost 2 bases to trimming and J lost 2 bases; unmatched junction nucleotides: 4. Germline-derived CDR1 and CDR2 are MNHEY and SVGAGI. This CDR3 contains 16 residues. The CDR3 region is CASSYGVAGGQETQYF. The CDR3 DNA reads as TGTGCCAGCAGTTACGGGGTAGCGGGGGGGCAAGAGACCCAGTACTTC.

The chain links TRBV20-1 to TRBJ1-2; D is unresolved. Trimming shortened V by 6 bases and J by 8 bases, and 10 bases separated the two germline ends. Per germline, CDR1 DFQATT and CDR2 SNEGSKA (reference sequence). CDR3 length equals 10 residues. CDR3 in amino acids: CSALERGYTF. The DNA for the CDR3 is TGCAGTGCCCTGGAGAGAGGCTACACCTTC.

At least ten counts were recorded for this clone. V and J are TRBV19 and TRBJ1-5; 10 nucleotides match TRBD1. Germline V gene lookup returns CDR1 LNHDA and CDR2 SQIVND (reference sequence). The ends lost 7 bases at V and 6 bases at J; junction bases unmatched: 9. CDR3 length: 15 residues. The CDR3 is CASTIDRGLSQPQHF. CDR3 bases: TGTGCCAGTACTATTGACAGGGGGCTAAGTCAGCCCCAGCATTTT. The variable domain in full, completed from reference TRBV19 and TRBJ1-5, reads DGGITQSPKYLFRKEGQNVTLSCEQNLNHDAMYWYRQDPGQGLRLIYYSQIVNDFQKGDIAEGYSVSREKKESFPLTVTSAQKNPTAFYLCASTIDRGLSQPQHFGDGTRLSIL.

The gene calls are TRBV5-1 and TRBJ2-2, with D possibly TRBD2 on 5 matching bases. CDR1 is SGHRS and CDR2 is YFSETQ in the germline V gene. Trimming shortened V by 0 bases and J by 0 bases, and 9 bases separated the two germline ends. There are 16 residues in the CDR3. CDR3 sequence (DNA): TGCGCCAGCAGCTTGGGCCGGGAAACGAACACCGGGGAGCTGTTTTTT. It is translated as CASSLGRETNTGELFF.

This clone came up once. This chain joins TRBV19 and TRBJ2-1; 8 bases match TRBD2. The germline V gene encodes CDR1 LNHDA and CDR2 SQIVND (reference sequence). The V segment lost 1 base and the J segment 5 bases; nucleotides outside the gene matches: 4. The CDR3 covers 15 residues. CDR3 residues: CASSIAGGSDNEQFF. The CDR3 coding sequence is TGTGCCAGTAGTATAGCGGGAGGGTCCGACAATGAGCAGTTCTTC.

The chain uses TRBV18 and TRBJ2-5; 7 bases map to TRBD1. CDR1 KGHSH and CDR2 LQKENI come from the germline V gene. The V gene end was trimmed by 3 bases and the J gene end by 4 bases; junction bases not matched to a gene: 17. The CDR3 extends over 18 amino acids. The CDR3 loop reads CASSPDRPGQTSRETQYF. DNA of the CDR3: TGTGCCAGCTCACCGGATCGACCGGGACAGACTTCTCGAGAGACCCAGTACTTC. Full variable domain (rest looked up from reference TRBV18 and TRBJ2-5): NAGVMQNPRHLVRRRGQEARLRCSPMKGHSHVYWYRQLPEEGLKFMVYLQKENIIDESGMPKERFSAEFPKEGPSILRIQQVVRGDSAAYFCASSPDRPGQTSRETQYFGPGTRLLVL.

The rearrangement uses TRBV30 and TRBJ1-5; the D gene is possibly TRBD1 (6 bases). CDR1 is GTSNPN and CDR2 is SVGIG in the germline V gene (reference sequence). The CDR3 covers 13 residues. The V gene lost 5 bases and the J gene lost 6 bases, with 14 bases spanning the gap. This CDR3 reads CAWGVTGTQPQHF. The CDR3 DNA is TGTGCCTGGGGGGTAACAGGGACTCAGCCCCAGCATTTT.

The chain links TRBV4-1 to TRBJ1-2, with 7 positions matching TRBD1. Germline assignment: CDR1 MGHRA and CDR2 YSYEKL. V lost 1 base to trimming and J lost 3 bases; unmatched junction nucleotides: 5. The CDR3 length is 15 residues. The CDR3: CASSQGPGGDYGYTF. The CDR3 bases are TGCGCCAGCAGCCAAGGGCCAGGGGGTGACTATGGCTACACCTTC.